This T cell receptor beta chain was documented in a study of cytomegalovirus exposure and HLA in healthy donors. General study points: A link between a missense DCLRE1C variant and TCR beta V- and J-gene trimming emerged from a later analysis. Several of the most significant clusters appeared, in a later analysis, to be linked to common viral pathogens. A classifier reportedly called cytomegalovirus status with high sensitivity and specificity. In all likelihood, a cluster of highly shared sequence variants was a sequencing artifact.

The CDR3 has 13 residues. The V end was cut by 2 bases, the J end by 3 bases, with 8 bases between. The germline gives CDR1 MNHEY, CDR2 SVGAGI. The PCR was carried out with 60 Vbeta primers and 13 Jbeta primers. Sequencing was performed with immunoSEQ multiplex PCR; in TCRdb, only in-frame clones are kept and a portion is missing. The table lists about 160,000 clones, about 79% of them singletons, with 6.4% in the top ten. Concerning this clone itself: Antigen specificity is unknown.

V and J are TRBV6-5 and TRBJ2-7; D is perhaps TRBD1 (5 bases). The TCR comes from a man aged 45-65 years in good health and CMV-seropositive. Sequenced material: PBMCs. The CDR3 sequence is CASSYDRFYEQYF. CDR3 nucleotide sequence: TGTGCCAGCAGTTACGACAGATTCTACGAGCAGTACTTC.